The 19 T cell receptor beta chains given below trace back to one sample, sequenced in a study of blood T cell repertoires in COVID-19. Measured with immunoSEQ multiplex PCR; TCRdb has only the in-frame clones, and not every one. This sample carries about 210,000 clones, almost 85% of them seen once, and the ten largest clones take roughly 7.6%. The sequencing input was peripheral blood. The source is a woman aged 45-59 years with active or convalescent COVID-19.

The rearrangement joins TRBV10-1 to TRBJ2-7; a possible D gene is TRBD1 (6 bases). Trimming removed 4 bases at V and 5 bases at J, with 12 bases between. This CDR3 is built from 13 residues. Germline V gene data show CDR1 as WNHNN and CDR2 as SYGVQD (reference sequence). The CDR3 reads CASSGEQGNEQYF. The CDR3 bases are TGCGCCAGCAGTGGAGAACAGGGTAACGAGCAGTACTTC.

This sequence joins TRBV5-1 and TRBJ1-2; TRBD1 agrees at 7 bases. V trimming: 4 bases; J trimming: 8 bases; junction bases outside the gene matches: 8. The CDR3 is made up of 13 amino acids. Germline V gene lookup returns CDR1 SGHRS and CDR2 YFSETQ. CDR3 protein: CASSTGQPSGYTF. CDR3 sequence (DNA): TGCGCCAGCAGCACGGGACAGCCGTCGGGCTACACCTTC. Drawing the rest from reference TRBV5-1 and TRBJ1-2, the complete variable domain is KAGVTQTPRYLIKTRGQQVTLSCSPISGHRSVSWYQQTPGQGLQFLFEYFSETQRNKGNFPGRFSGRQFSNSRSEMNVSTLELGDSALYLCASSTGQPSGYTFGSGTRLTVV.

The genes are TRBV11-2 and TRBJ2-2, with TRBD2 identical over 8 bases. Germline CDR1 and CDR2: SGHAT and FQNNGV. J was trimmed by 2 bases and V by 5 bases; bases with no gene match: 10. The CDR3 covers 17 residues. The CDR3 here is CASSPRTGGVNTGELFF. In DNA form, the CDR3 reads TGTGCCAGCAGCCCCCGAACGGGGGGGGTTAACACCGGGGAGCTGTTTTTT. The full variable domain, in which reference TRBV11-2 and TRBJ2-2 provide the parts outside the CDR3, is EAGVAQSPRYKIIEKRQSVAFWCNPISGHATLYWYQQILGQGPKLLIQFQNNGVVDDSQLPKDRFSAERLKGVDSTLKIQPAKLEDSAVYLCASSPRTGGVNTGELFFGEGSRLTVL.

This chain uses TRBV6-6 with TRBJ1-1, with 8 bases that match TRBD1. Germline V gene data show CDR1 as MNHNY and CDR2 as SVGAGI (reference sequence). The CDR3 extends over 17 amino acids. V lost 5 bases, J lost 4 bases, and 15 bases stayed unmatched. The CDR3: CASSPRTGRVWGTEAFF. In nucleotides, the CDR3 is TGTGCCAGCAGTCCCCGGACAGGGAGGGTGTGGGGCACTGAAGCTTTCTTT.

This sequence joins TRBV18 and TRBJ2-7, with TRBD2 matching over 9 bases. Per germline, CDR1 KGHSH and CDR2 LQKENI. The CDR3 totals 14 residues. Losses at the gene ends were 1 base for V and 3 bases for J; bases not matched to a gene: 1. The CDR3 is CASSPLAGDYEQYF. The CDR3, as DNA: TGTGCCAGCTCACCACTAGCGGGAGACTACGAGCAGTACTTC.

The sample holds one count of this clone. Other DNA sequences within the sample encode an identical CDR3. This chain joins TRBV5-1 and TRBJ1-1; D unresolved. V was cut by 2 bases and J by 1 base, with 6 bases left in between. The CDR3 spans 13 residues. The germline CDR1 and CDR2 sequences are SGHRS and YFSETQ. The CDR3 DNA sequence: TGCGCCAGCAGCTTTTCAGGGAACACTGAAGCTTTCTTT. This encodes CASSFSGNTEAFF.

This chain joins TRBV6-5 and TRBJ1-2; maybe TRBD1 (5 bases). The V end lost 7 bases, the J end lost 4 bases, and 13 bases lay between the germline ends. This CDR3 contains 13 residues. CDR1 is MNHEY and CDR2 is SVGAGI in the germline V gene. CDR3 sequence (DNA): TGTGCCAGCACGCCAAACCAGGGCTATGGCTACACCTTC. This sequence encodes CASTPNQGYGYTF.

This clone was seen just once. This chain uses TRBV19 with TRBJ2-5; tentatively, D is TRBD2 (5 bases). Trimming shortened V by 6 bases and J by 2 bases, and 10 bases separated the two germline ends. CDR3 length: 13 amino acids. From germline, CDR1 is LNHDA and CDR2 SQIVND (reference sequence). CDR3 nucleotides: TGTGCCAGTAGGGGAGCGTCTCAAGAGACCCAGTACTTC. Protein sequence: CASRGASQETQYF. Complete variable domain (other parts from reference TRBV19 and TRBJ2-5): DGGITQSPKYLFRKEGQNVTLSCEQNLNHDAMYWYRQDPGQGLRLIYYSQIVNDFQKGDIAEGYSVSREKKESFPLTVTSAQKNPTAFYLCASRGASQETQYFGPGTRLLVL.

This chain links TRBV30 with TRBJ2-5, with D perhaps TRBD2 (6 bases). Trimming removed 0 bases at V and 1 base at J, with 9 bases between. This CDR3 has 14 amino acids. CDR1 is GTSNPN, CDR2 SVGIG, per germline (reference sequence). The CDR3: CAWSVRAGQETQYF. CDR3 DNA: TGTGCCTGGAGTGTCAGAGCGGGCCAAGAGACCCAGTACTTC. Variable domain in full (rest from reference TRBV30 and TRBJ2-5): SQTIHQWPATLVQPVGSPLSLECTVEGTSNPNLYWYRQAAGRGLQLLFYSVGIGQISSEVPQNLSASRPQDRQFILSSKKLLLSDSGFYLCAWSVRAGQETQYFGPGTRLLVL.

This clone appeared a single time. The CDR3 region is CASSIGLAGTDTQYF. The DNA of the CDR3 is TGTGCCAGCAGCATAGGACTAGCGGGAACAGATACGCAGTATTTT. The chain links TRBV7-9 to TRBJ2-3, with 12 bases that match TRBD2. The germline CDR1 and CDR2 sequences are SEHNR and FQNEAQ (reference sequence). This CDR3 contains 15 residues. J was trimmed by 3 bases and V by 5 bases; bases with no gene match: 3.

CDR3 nucleotide sequence: TGTGCCAGCAGCCTGATGGATGAAGGACAGACGAACACCGGGGAGCTGTTTTTT. This sequence encodes CASSLMDEGQTNTGELFF. The genes are TRBV5-4 and TRBJ2-2; D may be TRBD1 (6 bases). This CDR3 spans 18 amino acids. V lost 4 bases and J lost 0, with 19 bases in between. CDR1 and CDR2 from the germline V gene are SGHNT and YYREEE (reference sequence).

This chain's CDR3 is CASRPGQGRSNQPQHF. CDR3 bases: TGTGCCAGTAGACCCGGACAGGGGCGATCCAATCAGCCCCAGCATTTT. The rearrangement uses TRBV19 and TRBJ1-5, with TRBD1 matching over 9 bases. V shed 6 bases, J shed 3 bases, and the junction held 9 bases outside the gene matches. Germline CDR1 LNHDA, CDR2 SQIVND (reference sequence). The CDR3 is 16 amino acids.

The rearrangement links TRBV5-4 to TRBJ2-1; TRBD2 matches at 13 bases. Germline V gene sequence: CDR1 SGHNT, CDR2 YYREEE (reference sequence). The ends lost 4 bases at V and 8 bases at J; junction bases unmatched: 12. The CDR3 extends over 17 amino acids. CDR3 nucleotide sequence: TGTGCCAGCAGCCCTCCGGGACTAGCGGGACCGTGGGATGAGCAGTTCTTC. Translated, it gives CASSPPGLAGPWDEQFF.

The V and J genes are TRBV29-1 and TRBJ2-7, with 8 nucleotides matching TRBD1. V gave up 0 bases and J gave up 6 bases; unmatched junction bases: 4. This CDR3 is built from 13 residues. CDR1 is SQVTM, CDR2 ANQGSEA, per germline. The CDR3 spells CSVEETGDSEQYF. The CDR3 DNA sequence: TGCAGCGTTGAAGAGACAGGGGATAGCGAGCAGTACTTC.

Of note for this clone: Different DNA sequences within this sample yield the same CDR3. The J gene is TRBJ2-7, the V gene TRBV6-5, with TRBD1 identical over 8 bases. After removal of 2 bases from V and 3 bases from J, the junction contained 6 bases not matched to a gene. This CDR3 region has 15 residues. Germline CDR1 is MNHEY and CDR2 is SVGAGI. Here the CDR3 reads CASSYRDRGSYEQYF. In DNA form, the CDR3 reads TGTGCCAGCAGTTACCGTGACAGGGGAAGCTACGAGCAGTACTTC.

The V gene is TRBV9, the J gene TRBJ2-5; 10 bases agree with TRBD2. This CDR3 is built from 17 residues. Germline V lookup: CDR1 SGDLS, CDR2 YYNGEE. V shed 0 bases, J shed 3 bases, and the junction held 8 bases outside the gene matches. CDR3 DNA: TGTGCCAGCAGCGTAGGGTCTCGGCTAGCGGGAGAAGAGACCCAGTACTTC. Its protein product is CASSVGSRLAGEETQYF.

This clone was picked up one time. Other DNA sequences in this sample translate to the same CDR3. CDR3 in DNA: TGTGCCACCAGCGACACTACAGGGGGGAACACTGAAGCTTTCTTT. This sequence encodes CATSDTTGGNTEAFF. The V and J genes are TRBV24-1 and TRBJ1-1; 8 bases agree with TRBD1. CDR3 length: 15 residues. Per germline, CDR1 KGHDR and CDR2 SFDVKD. V lost 7 bases to trimming and J lost 1 base; unmatched junction nucleotides: 7.

The V and J genes are TRBV7-3 and TRBJ2-7, with D possibly being TRBD1 (5 bases). The CDR3 runs 14 residues. Germline CDR1 is SGHTA and CDR2 is FQGTGA. Trimming cost V 1 base and J 2 bases, with 9 bases left between them. In DNA, the CDR3 is TGTGCCAGCAGCTTAATGGCAGGGCCCTACGAGCAGTACTTC. Amino acid sequence: CASSLMAGPYEQYF. The whole variable domain, remainder taken from reference TRBV7-3 and TRBJ2-7, is GAGVSQTPSNKVTEKGKYVELRCDPISGHTALYWYRQSLGQGPEFLIYFQGTGAADDSGLPNDRFFAVRPEGSVSTLKIQRTERGDSAVYLCASSLMAGPYEQYFGPGTRLTVT.

The CDR3 loop reads CASSQDGEVDTEAFF. CDR3 DNA sequence: TGTGCCAGCAGCCAAGACGGTGAGGTGGACACTGAAGCTTTCTTT. The chain has TRBV3-1 (or the pseudogene TRBV3-2) and TRBJ1-1; no reliable D call. The CDR3 runs 15 residues. Trimming removed 0 bases at V and 3 bases at J, with 11 bases between. Germline values: CDR1 LGHDT, CDR2 YNNKEL (reference sequence).